Listed below are T cell receptor beta chains from one sample, sequenced in a study of cytomegalovirus exposure and HLA in healthy donors. TCRdb's copy holds only in-frame clones and misses some; the assay was immunoSEQ multiplex PCR. The sample includes about 140,000 clones, 70% to 85% of them seen just once. Sequences were obtained from PBMCs. These receptors all come from a man between 40 and 49 years old in good health and CMV-seronegative. Both conserved end residues are part of each CDR3. The order of the fields is V gene, J gene, CDR3 protein.

>TRBV25-1|TRBJ2-5
CASSGAKGGETQYF
>TRBV6-5|TRBJ2-3
CASSYGGRGTDTQYF
>TRBV4-2|TRBJ2-5
CASSQDLRRGAEETQYF
>TRBV7-9|TRBJ2-2
CASSLGQTREDTGELFF
>TRBV30|TRBJ2-3
CAWRKQGTDTQYF
>TRBV6-4|TRBJ2-2
CASSGEPGELFF
>TRBV5-1|TRBJ2-3
CASSLRQGPDTQYF
>TRBV5-6|TRBJ1-5
CASSLAVGGGQPQHF
>TRBV28|TRBJ1-4
CASRRAGTGNEKLFF
>TRBV7-2|TRBJ2-3
CASSRRGLAGDTQYF
>TRBV28|TRBJ2-7
CASSLSGASVFYEQYF
>TRBV5-4|TRBJ2-7
CASSSKQGSPYEQYF
>TRBV6-5|TRBJ2-5
CASSYVTEETQYF